One sample yielded the 25 T cell receptor beta chains listed below, sequenced in a study of blood T cell repertoires in COVID-19. Clones were sequenced by immunoSEQ multiplex PCR, and TCRdb holds only the in-frame ones, with some missing. The data contain a few hundred thousand clones, about 89% of them singletons. The specimen sequenced was peripheral blood. The receptors come from a man aged 25-40 years with acute or convalescent COVID-19.

This chain links TRBV6-5 with TRBJ1-1, with 11 positions matching TRBD1. The CDR3 sequence is 15 residues long. J lost 5 bases, V lost 6 bases, and 8 bases had no gene match. CDR1 and CDR2 from the germline V gene are MNHEY and SVGAGI. CDR3: CASRWTGGAETEAFF. CDR3 nucleotides: TGTGCCAGCAGGTGGACAGGGGGCGCGGAGACTGAAGCTTTCTTT.

This clone was recorded once. This sequence joins TRBV7-6 and TRBJ1-3; 12 bases are a match to TRBD1. Looked up from germline, CDR1 is SGHVS and CDR2 is FNYEAQ. The CDR3 runs to 18 residues. V shed 5 bases, J shed 4 bases, and the junction held 12 bases outside the gene matches. The CDR3, as DNA: TGTGCCAGCAGCGGCGAACCGGGACAGGGGGCGCGGGGAAACACCATATATTTT. This translates into CASSGEPGQGARGNTIYF.

This chain connects TRBV7-2 to TRBJ2-1; D unresolved. The germline CDR1 and CDR2 sequences are SGHTA and FQGNSA. CDR3 length: 16 residues. V was trimmed by 4 bases and J by 2 bases, leaving 15 bases between them. CDR3 protein: CASSSPSQFPYNEQFF. The CDR3 coding sequence is TGTGCCAGCAGCTCCCCAAGTCAGTTTCCCTACAATGAGCAGTTCTTC.

A single count supports this clone. The chain has TRBV5-1 and TRBJ2-3; 8 nucleotides agree with TRBD2. J gave up 1 base and V 3 bases, and 4 bases lay outside the gene matches. Looked up from germline, CDR1 is SGHRS and CDR2 is YFSETQ. The length of the CDR3 is 15 residues. CDR3 sequence (DNA): TGCGCCAGCAGCTGGCTAGCGGGCCGCACAGATACGCAGTATTTT. This codes for CASSWLAGRTDTQYF. Filled out from reference TRBV5-1 and TRBJ2-3, the complete variable domain reads KAGVTQTPRYLIKTRGQQVTLSCSPISGHRSVSWYQQTPGQGLQFLFEYFSETQRNKGNFPGRFSGRQFSNSRSEMNVSTLELGDSALYLCASSWLAGRTDTQYFGPGTRLTVL.

J is TRBJ1-6 and V is TRBV27; 7 bases are a match to TRBD1. CDR3 length: 18 residues. After removal of 3 bases from V and 5 bases from J, the junction contained 13 bases not matched to a gene. Germline V CDR1 and CDR2: MNHEY, SMNVEV (reference sequence). In DNA, the CDR3 is TGTGCCAGCAGTTTTATGTCGACAGGGTTTGGGAATAATTCACCCCTCCACTTT. Translating it yields CASSFMSTGFGNNSPLHF.

The CDR3 DNA follows: TGTGCCAGTAGTACAGGTTATGAGCAGTTCTTC. Translation: CASSTGYEQFF. The chain recombines TRBV19 with TRBJ2-1; unclear D gene. The CDR3 totals 11 residues. V lost 4 bases to trimming and J lost 8 bases, with 6 bases between them. Germline V lookup: CDR1 LNHDA, CDR2 SQIVND (reference sequence). Complete variable domain (other parts from reference TRBV19 and TRBJ2-1): DGGITQSPKYLFRKEGQNVTLSCEQNLNHDAMYWYRQDPGQGLRLIYYSQIVNDFQKGDIAEGYSVSREKKESFPLTVTSAQKNPTAFYLCASSTGYEQFFGPGTRLTVL.

The gene calls are TRBV28 and TRBJ1-6; possibly TRBD1 for D (6 bases). The CDR3 extends over 12 amino acids. The V gene's germline CDR1 is MDHEN and CDR2 SYDVKM. The germline V and J ends were trimmed by 5 bases and 13 bases, with 12 bases remaining between them. The CDR3 loop reads CASSGTIPPLHF. In DNA, the CDR3 is TGTGCCAGCAGTGGGACAATCCCGCCCCTCCACTTT.

This sequence joins TRBV10-3 and TRBJ2-1; D may be TRBD1 (5 bases). Per germline, CDR1 ENHRY and CDR2 SYGVKD. Trimming removed 6 bases at V and 7 bases at J, with 19 bases between. This CDR3 is built from 15 residues. CDR3 amino acids: CAIRDPGHPRNEQFF. CDR3 bases: TGTGCCATCAGGGACCCCGGACACCCGAGGAATGAGCAGTTCTTC.

The rearrangement joins TRBV3-1 (or the pseudogene TRBV3-2) to TRBJ1-1; tentative D call: TRBD1 (5 bases). CDR3 length: 15 residues. The germline V and J ends were trimmed by 2 bases and 4 bases, with 14 bases remaining between them. Germline CDR1 is LGHDT and CDR2 is YNNKEL (reference sequence). Here the CDR3 reads CASSQMLGGGTEAFF. CDR3 DNA sequence: TGTGCCAGCAGCCAAATGTTGGGGGGGGGCACTGAAGCTTTCTTT.

The rearrangement joins TRBV4-1 to TRBJ1-2, with D uncertain. V was pared by 0 bases and J by 1 base, with 12 bases between. The CDR3 has 16 amino acids. CDR1 is MGHRA, CDR2 YSYEKL, per germline. The DNA for the CDR3 is TGCGCCAGCAGCCAAGATCGCAGGCTGCTTAACTATGGCTACACCTTC. It encodes CASSQDRRLLNYGYTF.

The gene calls are TRBV5-8 and TRBJ2-7, with 10 bases fitting TRBD2. The CDR3 is 15 residues long. CDR1 and CDR2 from the germline V gene are SGHTS and YDEGEE. V lost 4 bases to trimming and J lost 2 bases; unmatched junction nucleotides: 6. CDR3 sequence: CASSRTSGAAYEQYF. In DNA form, the CDR3 reads TGTGCCAGCAGCCGCACTAGCGGGGCCGCCTACGAGCAGTACTTC.

This chain connects TRBV27 to TRBJ1-5, with a possible D match to TRBD1 (6 bases). CDR3 size: 15 residues. Trimming took off 0 bases at V and 4 bases at J, with 10 bases between the two ends. CDR1 is MNHEY and CDR2 is SMNVEV in the germline V gene (reference sequence). The CDR3 bases are TGTGCCAGCAGTTTATCGAACAGGGATAATCAGCCCCAGCATTTT. Protein sequence: CASSLSNRDNQPQHF.

CDR3 nucleotides: TGTGCCTGGAGTGTACCTTCGCGGGGTTTGGGCTACACCTTC. It codes for CAWSVPSRGLGYTF. This chain links TRBV30 with TRBJ1-2, with no clear D. Trimming took 0 bases from V and 8 from J, leaving 16 bases between them. CDR1 GTSNPN and CDR2 SVGIG come from the germline V gene (reference sequence). This CDR3 spans 14 amino acids.

The table lists this clone with a few counts. The rearrangement joins TRBV4-1 to TRBJ2-7, with 14 positions matching TRBD2. V lost 1 base and J lost 1; bases outside the gene matches: 6. CDR3 length: 18 amino acids. Germline V gene lookup returns CDR1 MGHRA and CDR2 YSYEKL. The CDR3 DNA is TGCGCCAGCAGCCAAGCGGGACTAGCGGGAGCGAGGTCCTACGAGCAGTACTTC. The encoded protein is CASSQAGLAGARSYEQYF.

This clone was detected only a few times. The chain joins TRBV27 to TRBJ2-7; the match to TRBD2 covers 8 bases. V lost 4 bases and J lost 3; bases outside the gene matches: 5. Per germline, CDR1 MNHEY and CDR2 SMNVEV (reference sequence). This CDR3 spans 14 amino acids. This chain's CDR3 is CASSSGGGLYEQYF. CDR3 sequence (DNA): TGTGCCAGCAGTTCAGGCGGGGGGCTCTACGAGCAGTACTTC.

The rearrangement joins TRBV25-1 to TRBJ1-6; D unclear. Trimming stripped 1 base from V and 7 bases from J, with 5 bases between. CDR3 length: 13 residues. Per germline, CDR1 MGHDK and CDR2 SYGVNS. CDR3 region: CASSEFVNSPLHF. The CDR3 DNA reads as TGTGCCAGCAGTGAATTCGTGAATTCACCCCTCCACTTT.

The chain links TRBV29-1 to TRBJ2-3, with 9 bases that match TRBD2. J was trimmed by 2 bases and V by 0 bases; bases with no gene match: 6. This CDR3 is 16 amino acids long. The germline gives CDR1 SQVTM, CDR2 ANQGSEA. The CDR3 nucleotides read TGCAGCGTTGAAGAGCGTCTAGCGGGGACCACAGATACGCAGTATTTT. It codes for CSVEERLAGTTDTQYF.

The chain joins TRBV6-5 to TRBJ2-2, with 7 bases lining up with TRBD1. From germline, CDR1 is MNHEY and CDR2 SVGAGI. Losses at the gene ends were 2 bases for V and 4 bases for J; bases not matched to a gene: 7. The CDR3 length is 16 residues. Here the CDR3 reads CASSYEGALSTGELFF. The CDR3 bases are TGTGCCAGCAGTTACGAGGGGGCGCTGAGCACCGGGGAGCTGTTTTTT.

V and J are TRBV24-1 and TRBJ1-1, with D possibly being TRBD1 (6 bases). The germline V and J ends were trimmed by 10 bases and 3 bases, with 11 bases remaining between them. This CDR3 contains 12 residues. Germline-derived CDR1 and CDR2 are KGHDR and SFDVKD. The CDR3 DNA is TGTGCCACGTACACAGGGTACACTGAAGCTTTCTTT. The encoded protein is CATYTGYTEAFF.

V gene TRBV28 combines with J gene TRBJ1-2; the D gene is possibly TRBD1 (6 bases). This CDR3 comprises 17 residues. V was shortened by 6 bases and J by 4 bases, with 24 bases between the two germline ends. Germline CDR1 is MDHEN and CDR2 is SYDVKM. CDR3 in amino acids: CASSQIAGTFSVYGYTF. DNA of the CDR3: TGTGCCAGCAGCCAAATCGCCGGGACATTCTCCGTCTATGGCTACACCTTC.

This clone was counted a single time. The chain combines TRBV28 with TRBJ2-7; D may be TRBD1 (5 bases). Deletions cut 6 bases from V and 3 bases from J, with 15 bases between. The CDR3 has 14 residues. Germline loops: CDR1 MDHEN, CDR2 SYDVKM. CDR3 residues: CASRQTGPVYEQYF. Written as DNA, the CDR3 is TGTGCCAGCAGACAAACAGGTCCCGTCTACGAGCAGTACTTC.

Comments on this clone: Other DNA sequences within the sample encode an identical CDR3. The rearrangement links TRBV5-1 to TRBJ1-1; D is uncertain. The CDR3 length is 13 residues. Looked up from germline, CDR1 is SGHRS and CDR2 is YFSETQ. Deletions cut 2 bases from V and 0 bases from J, with 5 bases between. CDR3 coding DNA: TGCGCCAGCAGCTTAACAGTGAACACTGAAGCTTTCTTT. Encoded protein: CASSLTVNTEAFF. The whole variable domain, remainder taken from reference TRBV5-1 and TRBJ1-1, is KAGVTQTPRYLIKTRGQQVTLSCSPISGHRSVSWYQQTPGQGLQFLFEYFSETQRNKGNFPGRFSGRQFSNSRSEMNVSTLELGDSALYLCASSLTVNTEAFFGQGTRLTVV.

The V and J genes are TRBV6-5 and TRBJ2-7; weak D call: TRBD1 (6 bases). Trimming left V 10 bases short and J 4 bases short, with 20 bases between. CDR1 MNHEY and CDR2 SVGAGI come from the germline V gene. The CDR3 has 14 amino acids. CDR3 sequence (DNA): TGTGCCACCTCCCTGGTGTGGACAGCATACGAGCAGTACTTC. It codes for CATSLVWTAYEQYF.

The CDR3 sequence is CAWSRDRGYSPLHF. The CDR3 DNA reads as TGTGCCTGGAGCCGGGACAGGGGTTATTCACCCCTCCACTTT. The chain is built from TRBV30 and TRBJ1-6; 10 bases map to TRBD1. The J segment lost 8 bases and the V segment lost 3 bases, leaving 4 bases of the junction unmatched. The CDR3 is 14 residues long. Germline CDR1 GTSNPN, CDR2 SVGIG (reference sequence).

This clone was found once. This same CDR3 is encoded by further DNA sequences in the sample. The rearrangement uses TRBV18 and TRBJ2-1; TRBD1 is a possible D gene (6 bases). V shed 3 bases and J shed 2 bases, with 11 bases lying between them. The CDR3 is made up of 15 amino acids. In germline, CDR1 is KGHSH, CDR2 LQKENI. CDR3 DNA sequence: TGTGCCAGCTCACCCGGCCAGGGGCCCTACAATGAGCAGTTCTTC. Its protein is CASSPGQGPYNEQFF.